This record looks at one TCR beta chain sequence and its context. There is no known antigen for this receptor. No much larger clone exists at a distance of one base, and base qualities are not known. What this sample's time point label stands for: baseline before first vaccination. The vaccinee samples were drawn from two UK trials, COV001 and COV002, one of which was a single-blind randomized controlled phase 2/3 trial testing AZD1222 (ChAdOx1 nCoV-19) in healthy adults. Trial participant PBMC samples were collected at day 0 and day 28 after the second dose for TCRbeta chain sequencing. Deletion took 6 bases off V and 6 bases off J, with a span of 14 bases between the germline ends. Counted from cysteine to phenylalanine, this CDR3 has 13 amino acids. CDR3 DNA is the only sequence kept; it has 39 bases, read in frame from the first base. Looking up the germline V gene (reference sequence) yields CDR1 MNHEY and CDR2 SMNVEV.

This specimen comes from a study of T cell responses to AZD1222 COVID-19 vaccine (dated by TCRdb to the early 2020s). Background on the whole study: AZD1222 recipients whose second dose came at about 4 weeks and those whose second dose came at about 12 weeks were combined into one group, since spike-specific TCR depth and breadth did not differ between the two schedules. TCR sequencing was performed for approximately 240 trial participants, of whom 200 to 210 were given two doses of AZD1222 and about 25 were given two doses of MenACWY control vaccine. Trial participants were enrolled into age subgroups of 18-55, 56-69 and 70-plus years, which contained 148, 28 and 57 TCR-sequenced participants, respectively. Overall study results and their limits: Conclusions about previously exposed vaccinees are limited because only six or seven AZD1222 recipients were SARS-CoV-2 seropositive at baseline. In the small 56-69-year group, the increase in depth fell short of significance, most likely because of low power. Because no day 14 peak-response samples were available, repertoires were characterized only after the peak T cell response. The vaccine-associated CD4 TCRs covered the entire spike protein, and the dominant responses fell in regions 160-218 and 743-854. Spike-specific TCR breadth and depth rose significantly after two AZD1222 doses compared with day 0 and with MenACWY recipients. Participants were mostly white British and included more females than males, and it was suggested by the authors that clonal diversity may have been underestimated. Epitopes outside the regions mutated in the B.1.351 and B.1.1.7 variants were reportedly recognized by nearly half of the unique spike-specific TCRs.

The CDR3 regions of human TCRbeta chains were subjected to immunosequencing. The published analysis was carried out like this. Repertoire TCRs were checked for matches against a reference library of SARS-CoV-2-specific TCRs that had been generated using the MIRA antigen-specificity platform. Breadth was defined as the fraction of unique TCRs that were SARS-CoV-2-associated. Depth was defined as the fraction of total T cells that were SARS-CoV-2-associated. Using the MIRA data, every spike-specific TCR was mapped to the spike region that the TCR reacted to and assigned to either a CD4 or a CD8 class. Log10-transformed breadth and depth values were compared by one-way ANOVA with Sidak's multiple comparisons tests. This immuneACCESS table, as held by TCRdb, lists in-frame sequences with V and J called but not all clones. Of the missing ones, under half trace to an unresolved V gene in checked studies; the others have no known cause. That table furnishes V, J and clone size, whereas the DNA furnished D and trimming. Within this sample are 85,000 to 120,000 clones, with under 90% of them counted one time only. Of the sample, 5.1% is held by the ten largest clones.

The V and J segments used are TRBV27 and TRBJ1-1; no D gene call is confident. The TCR was taken from an adult in good health. The sample consisted of peripheral blood, taken on day 0 of AZD1222 vaccination. The CDR3 in this case is CASRSPLVAEAFF. DNA sequence: TGTGCCAGCAGGTCCCCCCTAGTCGCTGAAGCTTTCTTT.